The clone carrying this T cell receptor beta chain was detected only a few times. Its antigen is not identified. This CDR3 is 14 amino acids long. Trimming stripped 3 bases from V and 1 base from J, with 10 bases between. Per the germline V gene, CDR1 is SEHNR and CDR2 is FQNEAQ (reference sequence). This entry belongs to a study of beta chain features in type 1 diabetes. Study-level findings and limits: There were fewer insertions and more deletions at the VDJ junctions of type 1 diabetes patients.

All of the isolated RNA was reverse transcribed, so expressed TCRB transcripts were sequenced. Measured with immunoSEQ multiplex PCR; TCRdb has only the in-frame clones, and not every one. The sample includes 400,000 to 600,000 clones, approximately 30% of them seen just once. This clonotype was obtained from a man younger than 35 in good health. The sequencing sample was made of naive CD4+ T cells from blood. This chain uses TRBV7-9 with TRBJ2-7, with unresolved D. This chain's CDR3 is CASSFSSESYEQYF. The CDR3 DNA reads TGTGCCAGCAGCTTTTCCTCGGAATCCTACGAGCAGTACTTC.